Included here is one TCR beta chain sequence, with context. Its antigen is not known. This CDR3 has 13 amino acids. The germline V gene encodes CDR1 MNHEY and CDR2 SMNVEV (reference sequence). V lost 4 bases to trimming and J lost 6 bases, with 11 bases between them. This sample is drawn from a study of T cell repertoires in cytomegalovirus infection. Study in general: Both recently identified HLA-C-restricted and well-studied HLA-B-restricted CMV epitopes were used in the study. Public signatures in TCR beta pointed to CMV infection and matching HLA type. The study, taken as a whole, reports: The ex vivo response was dominated by HLA-C-restricted CMV-specific TCR beta clonotypes.

TCRdb reprocessed the reads via MiXCR and lists one record per CDR3 protein. The table includes about 570,000 distinct CDR3 sequences, 40% detected once. Sequencing was performed on cultured PBMCs, taken from culture after CMV antigen stimulation. This TCR was recovered from a human donor in good health (CMV status not recorded). Some clones in this sample may be carry-over from other donors' samples. V gene TRBV27 combines with J gene TRBJ2-3; tentative D call: TRBD1 (5 bases). The CDR3 loop reads CASSSTATDTQYF. DNA of the CDR3: TGTGCCAGCAGTTCGACAGCTACGGATACGCAGTATTTT.